Presented here are 7 T cell receptor beta chains from one specimen sequenced in a study of blood T cell repertoires in COVID-19. Using immunoSEQ multiplex PCR, the repertoire was profiled, and TCRdb retains in-frame clones only, with some absent. The table records about 370,000 clones, more than 80% of them present only once. The sequencing sample was made of PBMCs or T cells enriched from blood (not recorded which). The receptors shown here come from a man aged 18-30 years who had recovered from COVID-19.

A few counts support this clone. This CDR3 is CSATTQGIEAFF. In DNA, the CDR3 is TGCAGCGCCACAACCCAGGGAATTGAAGCTTTCTTT. The V and J genes are TRBV29-1 and TRBJ1-1, with D perhaps TRBD1 (5 bases). V was clipped by 7 bases and J by 7 bases, with 16 bases between them. Germline V CDR1 and CDR2: SQVTM, ANQGSEA. This CDR3 has 12 residues.

The J gene is TRBJ1-5, the V gene TRBV7-6; no clear D. CDR1 SGHVS and CDR2 FNYEAQ come from the germline V gene. V lost 5 bases to trimming and J lost 2 bases, with 13 bases between them. This CDR3 comprises 15 residues. The CDR3 loop is CASSPGPARNQPQHF. As DNA, the CDR3 is TGTGCCAGCAGCCCTGGGCCAGCTCGCAATCAGCCCCAGCATTTT.

The V gene is TRBV5-5, the J gene TRBJ2-3; D is unresolved. The CDR3 loop spans 14 amino acids. The V gene's germline CDR1 is SGHKS and CDR2 YYEKEE (reference sequence). Trimming stripped 0 bases from V and 2 bases from J, with 7 bases between. The CDR3 DNA sequence: TGTGCCAGCAGCTTGGGAGGTCACACAGATACGCAGTATTTT. This gives the protein CASSLGGHTDTQYF.

CDR3 residues: CASSYRGGGTQYF. The DNA of the CDR3 is TGTGCCAGCAGTTACCGGGGAGGGGGGACGCAGTATTTT. The rearrangement links TRBV6-5 to TRBJ2-3, with D possibly matching TRBD2 (7 bases). Germline V gene data show CDR1 as MNHEY and CDR2 as SVGAGI. V was trimmed by 2 bases and J by 9 bases, leaving 12 bases between them. The CDR3 is 13 amino acids.

CDR3 sequence reads: CASSQDLLLSYEQYF. The CDR3 coding sequence is TGCGCCAGCAGCCAAGACCTATTATTATCCTACGAGCAGTACTTC. The chain joins TRBV4-3 to TRBJ2-7; D not resolved. Trimming stripped 0 bases from V and 1 base from J, with 10 bases between. CDR3 length equals 15 residues. CDR1 and CDR2 (germline): LGHNA, YSLEER.

This clone was observed many times. The J gene is TRBJ1-5, the V gene TRBV4-1, with a weak D call TRBD1 (6 bases). CDR1 is MGHRA and CDR2 is YSYEKL in the germline V gene. Trimming removed 1 base from V and 1 base from J, with 14 bases in between. The CDR3 is 17 residues long. CDR3 sequence reads: CASSQVGKGQSNQPQHF. The CDR3 DNA is TGCGCCAGCAGCCAAGTGGGCAAAGGACAGAGCAATCAGCCCCAGCATTTT.

This sequence joins TRBV28 and TRBJ2-1, with D possibly TRBD2 on 5 matching bases. This CDR3 is built from 13 residues. V was clipped by 3 bases and J by 6 bases, with 9 bases between them. From germline, CDR1 is MDHEN and CDR2 SYDVKM. Here the CDR3 reads CASSFGGSNEQFF. The CDR3 coding sequence is TGTGCCAGCAGTTTCGGTGGGAGCAATGAGCAGTTCTTC.